Below, 10 T cell receptor beta chains from the same sample are listed, as sequenced in a study of CD8+ T cells in alopecia areata (dated by TCRdb to the late 2010s). The method behind the library was the immunoSEQ multiplex PCR assay. RNA was extracted from all samples and reverse transcribed into cDNA, which served as template for TCR sequencing. TCRdb mirrors the immuneACCESS table, restricted to in-frame sequences. Some clones are absent from its copies; in checked studies, under half trace to an unresolved V gene, and the reason for the others is unknown. Here the sample lists about 110,000 clones, none seen once only. The ten biggest clones cover about 20% of the sample. Sequences were obtained from lesional skin. Receptor source: a C3H/HeJ mouse with alopecia areata. This line of mice carries MHC haplotype H2-k.

This clone showed up many times. Here the gene names and germline are mouse. The sequence runs out 4 residues before the end of the CDR3; the remainder is reconstructed from the germline J gene. The chain links TRBV13-3 to TRBJ2-1; tentative D call: TRBD1 (6 bases). The germline V gene has CDR1 NNHDY and CDR2 SYVADS. The V and J ends lost 7 bases and 0 bases respectively, with 8 bases between them. This CDR3 has 13 residues. CDR3 DNA (partial): TGTGCCAGCGGCAGGGGTAACTATGCT. This translates into CASGRGNYA. The entire CDR3 sequence reads CASGRGNYAEQFF.

This clone appeared a few times. Gene names refer to mouse genes. The CDR3 end is not reached by the read, which stops 4 residues before it; the germline J gene fills it in. V is TRBV19 and J is TRBJ2-1; 7 positions agree with TRBD1. This CDR3 has 14 amino acids. V lost 5 bases and J lost 3; bases outside the gene matches: 5. CDR1 is FNHDT and CDR2 is SITEND in the germline V gene (reference sequence). The CDR3 protein is CASRTRDSYAEQFF. The sequenced CDR3 bases are TGTGCCAGCAGGACGCGGGACAGCTATGCT.

This clone came up many times. Gene names are the mouse ones. The CDR3 goes on 4 residues after the read ends, and that part is filled in from the germline J gene. The chain employs TRBV13-3 and TRBJ1-1, with a tentative D call TRBD1 (6 bases). Germline V gene sequence: CDR1 NNHDY, CDR2 SYVADS. The CDR3 consists of 14 residues. CDR3 amino acids: CASSDATGRTEVFF. The DNA read from the CDR3 is TGTGCCAGCAGTGATGCAACAGGGAGGACA.

On this clone: Genes here carry mouse names. Read sequence stops 4 residues before the CDR3 end, and the germline J gene provides the missing end. V and J are TRBV13-3 and TRBJ2-5; 8 nucleotides line up with TRBD2. This CDR3 region has 15 residues. Germline CDR1 reads NNHDY; CDR2 reads SYVADS. The CDR3 bases that were read are TGTGCCAGCAGTCCCCTCTGGGGGGTGAGGGAC. Protein sequence: CASSPLWGVRD. In full, the CDR3 is CASSPLWGVRDTQYF.

This clone was seen a few times. The genes are named according to mouse. The DNA ends 4 residues before the CDR3 does, and the rest of the CDR3 is filled in from the germline J gene. The chain uses TRBV19 and TRBJ1-1; 12 bases are shared with TRBD1. There are 16 residues in the CDR3. Germline V lookup: CDR1 FNHDT, CDR2 SITEND (reference sequence). Trimming removed 4 bases from V and 3 bases from J; junction bases left unmatched: 7. The CDR3 DNA, read in part, is TGTGCCAGCAGTCCAGGGACAGGGGGCGCATACACA. The encoded protein is CASSPGTGGAYT. The whole CDR3 sequence reads CASSPGTGGAYTEVFF.

Regarding this clone: Genes and germline come from the mouse. The CDR3 end falls 4 residues outside the read, so it is completed with the germline J gene. Other DNA sequences from this sample encode an identical CDR3 as well. The rearrangement joins TRBV13-3 to TRBJ1-2; no firm D call. Germline V gives CDR1 NNHDY, CDR2 SYVADS. Trimming removed 2 bases at V and 0 bases at J, with 8 bases between. This CDR3 comprises 14 residues. The CDR3 DNA, read in part, is TGTGCCAGCAGTGACAGGTCTGCAAACTCC. This sequence encodes CASSDRSANS. The CDR3, in full, reads CASSDRSANSDYTF.

Concerning this clone itself: The gene symbols are mouse symbols. The CDR3 extends 4 residues past the end of the read, so its final part is completed from the germline J gene. The rearrangement uses TRBV1 and TRBJ2-1; 9 bases line up with TRBD1. V trimming: 0 bases; J trimming: 1 base; junction bases outside the gene matches: 4. This CDR3 has 17 amino acids. CDR1 and CDR2 (germline): NSQYPW, LRSPGD (reference sequence). The chain's CDR3 is CTCSADETGGNYAEQFF. CDR3 DNA, as far as it was read: TGCACCTGCAGTGCAGATGAGACAGGGGGAAACTATGCT.

There are many counts of this clone. Gene and germline names: mouse. The CDR3 end is not reached by the read, which stops 4 residues before it; the germline J gene fills it in. The chain uses TRBV13-2 and TRBJ2-7, with TRBD2 matching 11 bases. Germline CDR1 is NNHNN and CDR2 is SYGAGS (reference sequence). The CDR3 loop spans 14 amino acids. CDR3 sequence reads: CASGDGTGGYEQYF. The part of the CDR3 DNA that was read is TGTGCCAGCGGTGATGGGACTGGGGGGTAT.

This clone was seen more than once but under ten times. Mouse gene names apply. Read coverage stops 4 residues before the CDR3 terminus; the germline J gene supplies the remainder. The chain carries TRBV14 and TRBJ2-7; possible D gene TRBD2, 5 bases. Trimming removed 3 bases from V and 0 bases from J, with 7 bases in between. Looked up from germline, CDR1 is SGHDT and CDR2 is FRDEAV. This CDR3 has 13 residues. The CDR3 sequence: CASSYGDSYEQYF. The DNA read from the CDR3 is TGTGCCAGCAGTTATGGGGACTCCTAT.

A remark on this clone: The genes and germline here are from mouse. The observed sequence ends 4 residues before the CDR3 terminus, with the missing tail filled in from the germline J gene. This chain links TRBV13-3 with TRBJ2-4, with TRBD1 matching 9 bases. This CDR3 region has 14 residues. Germline values: CDR1 NNHDY, CDR2 SYVADS. Partial CDR3 DNA: TGTGCCAGCAGTGAGGGGACAGGGTTGAAC. As protein: CASSEGTGLN. In full, the CDR3 reads CASSEGTGLNTLYF. The whole variable domain, filled in from reference TRBV13-3 and TRBJ2-4, reads EAAVTQSPRSKVAVTGGKVTLSCHQTNNHDYMYWYRQDTGHGLRLIHYSYVADSTEKGDIPDGYKASRPSQENFSLILELASLSQTAVYFCASSEGTGLNTLYFGAGTRLSVL.